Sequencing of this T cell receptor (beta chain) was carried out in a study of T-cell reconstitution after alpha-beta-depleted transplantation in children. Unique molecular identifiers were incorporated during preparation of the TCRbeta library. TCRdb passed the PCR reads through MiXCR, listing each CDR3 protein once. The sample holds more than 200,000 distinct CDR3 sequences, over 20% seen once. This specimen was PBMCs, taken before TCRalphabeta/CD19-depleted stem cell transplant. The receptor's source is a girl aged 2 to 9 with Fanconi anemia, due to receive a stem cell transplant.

CDR3 DNA: TGCAGTGCTAGAGGGCGGAAGGGTATCCAGGTAGCCAAAAACATTCAGTACTTC. Translation: CSARGRKGIQVAKNIQYF. The chain uses TRBV20-1 and TRBJ2-4; D is unresolved. Trimming left V 1 base short and J 0 bases short, with 19 bases between. The germline V gene encodes CDR1 DFQATT and CDR2 SNEGSKA (reference sequence). The CDR3 sequence is 18 residues long.